Included here is one T cell receptor (beta chain) sequence, with context. Judged by its sample share, this clone qualifies as large (0.1 to 1%). Its antigen has not been determined. One base away there is no much larger clone; base qualities are not given. Donors were patients with melanoma. The sample is drawn from a study of CD4+ T cells in melanoma (dated 2022 in TCRdb). A note on the overall study: The study examined neoantigen-specific CD4+ T cells in human melanoma.

The germline V gene (reference sequence) provides CDR1 LNHDA and CDR2 SQIVND. The CDR3 goes from the cysteine to the phenylalanine over 12 residues. The CDR3 DNA has 36 bases and is translated from base 1. Trimming takes 4 bases from V and 2 bases from J, and the germline ends sit 6 bases apart. The paper as a whole reports these results and caveats: The report described a correlation between neoantigen-specific CD4+ T cells and the function of CD8+ T cells, macrophages and B cells. Neoantigen-specific CD4+ T cells in melanoma were reported to show diverse differentiation states.

Library generation was performed with the immunoSEQ multiplex PCR assay. The immuneACCESS repertoire file appears here via TCRdb, limited to in-frame rearrangements. These files lack a portion of the clones; in checked studies, under half of the deficit traces to unresolved V genes, and the cause of the others is not known. In all, the sample holds 6,000 to 8,500 clones, and around 66% of those were seen once. The top ten clonotypes cover roughly 22% of the sample. Here the chain combines TRBV19 and TRBJ2-7; the D gene is unclear. The TCR comes from a human donor with melanoma. Sample: cells from a culture (not recorded whether cultured in vitro). The nucleotide sequence reads as follows: TGTGCCAGTAGTAACGGGCCCTACGAGCAGTACTTC. It codes for CASSNGPYEQYF.